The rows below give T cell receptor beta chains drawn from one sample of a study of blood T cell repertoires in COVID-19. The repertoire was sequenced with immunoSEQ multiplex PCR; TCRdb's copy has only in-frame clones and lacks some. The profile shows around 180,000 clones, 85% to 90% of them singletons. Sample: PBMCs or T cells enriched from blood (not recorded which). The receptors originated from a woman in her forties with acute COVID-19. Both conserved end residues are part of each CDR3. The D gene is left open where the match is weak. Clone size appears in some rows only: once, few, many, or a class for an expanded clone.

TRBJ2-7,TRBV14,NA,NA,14,TGTGCCAGCAGCCCCTGGGGCGGGAAGGACGAGCAGTACTTC,CASSPWGGKDEQYF
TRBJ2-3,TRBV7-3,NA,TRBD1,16,TGTGCCAGCAGCTTACAGACAGGGATTAGGGCAGATACGCAGTATTTT,CASSLQTGIRADTQYF
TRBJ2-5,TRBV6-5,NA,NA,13,TGTGCCAGCAGAAGCACAGTGGCAGAGACCCAGTACTTC,CASRSTVAETQYF
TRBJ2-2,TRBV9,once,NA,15,TGTGCCAGCAGCGCCCGCCGACAGAACACCGGGGAGCTGTTTTTT,CASSARRQNTGELFF
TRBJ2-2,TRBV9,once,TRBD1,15,TGTGCCAGCAGCGCCGACAGGGATCTACACGGGGAGCTGTTTTTT,CASSADRDLHGELFF
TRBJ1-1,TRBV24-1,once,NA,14,TGTGCCACCACTCCCGGACAGTCGAACACTGAAGCTTTCTTT,CATTPGQSNTEAFF
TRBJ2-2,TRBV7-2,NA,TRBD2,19,TGTGCCAGCAGCTTAGATACCCTTAGCGGGAGCGCGAACACCGGGGAGCTGTTTTTT,CASSLDTLSGSANTGELFF
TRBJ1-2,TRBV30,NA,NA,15,TGTGCCTGGAGTGTACGTCGCAGAACAAACTATGGCTACACCTTC,CAWSVRRRTNYGYTF
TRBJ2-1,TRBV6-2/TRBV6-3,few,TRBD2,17,TGTGCCAGCAGTTACCCCGACCTAGCGGGAGTGGACAATGAGCAGTTCTTC,CASSYPDLAGVDNEQFF
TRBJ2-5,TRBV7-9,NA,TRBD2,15,TGTGCCAGCAGCTTAGCCCTAGCGGGAAAAGAGACCCAGTACTTC,CASSLALAGKETQYF
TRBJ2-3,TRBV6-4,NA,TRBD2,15,TGTGCCAGCAGGCAGCGGGGGCTCACCACAGATACGCAGTATTTT,CASRQRGLTTDTQYF
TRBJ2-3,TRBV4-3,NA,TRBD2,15,TGCGCCAGCAGCCAAGCACTAGCGGGAGTTGATGAGCAGTATTTT,CASSQALAGVDEQYF
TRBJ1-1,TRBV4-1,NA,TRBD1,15,TGCGCCAGCATCACAACCGGGACAGGGGGCGGAGAAGCTTTCTTT,CASITTGTGGGEAFF
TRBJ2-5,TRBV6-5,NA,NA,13,TGTGCCAGCAGTTACTCTAGAGAAGAGACCCAGTACTTC,CASSYSREETQYF
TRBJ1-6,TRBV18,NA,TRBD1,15,TGTGCCAGCTCGCGGGGACAGGACGGCAGTTCACCCCTCCACTTT,CASSRGQDGSSPLHF
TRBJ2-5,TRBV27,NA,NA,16,TGTGCCAGCAGTTTAAGTATTCGGACAGTCGGGGAGACCCAGTACTTC,CASSLSIRTVGETQYF
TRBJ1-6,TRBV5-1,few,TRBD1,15,TGCGCCAGCAGCTTGGTCGGGACAGCTAATTCACCCCTCCACTTT,CASSLVGTANSPLHF
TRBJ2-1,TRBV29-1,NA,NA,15,TGCAGCGTTGAAGATCGGGAGCCAGGTCGGAATGAGCAGTTCTTC,CSVEDREPGRNEQFF
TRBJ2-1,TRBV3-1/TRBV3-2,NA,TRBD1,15,TGTGCCAGCAGCCTGACAGGGTCCCCCTACAATGAGCAGTTCTTC,CASSLTGSPYNEQFF
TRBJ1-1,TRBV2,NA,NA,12,TGTGCCAGCGGGCTTCTGAACACTGAAGCTTTCTTT,CASGLLNTEAFF
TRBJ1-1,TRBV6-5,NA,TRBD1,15,TGTGCCAGCAGTCACTCCCGGACAGGGGACACTGAAGCTTTCTTT,CASSHSRTGDTEAFF
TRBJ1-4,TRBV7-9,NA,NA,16,TGTGCCAGCAGCTTGGGCCGGGACTTTGAGAATGAAAAACTGTTTTTT,CASSLGRDFENEKLFF
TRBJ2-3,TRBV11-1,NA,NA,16,TGTGCCAGCAGCTTAGTGGGACAAATAGCCGTGAATACGCAGTATTTT,CASSLVGQIAVNTQYF
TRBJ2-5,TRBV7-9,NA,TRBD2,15,TGTGCCAGCAGCTTAGCGTCACTAGCGGGAGAGACCCAGTACTTC,CASSLASLAGETQYF
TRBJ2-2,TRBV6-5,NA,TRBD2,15,TGTGCCAGCAGTTCCCCAACTAGCGCCCTAAGGGAGCTGTTTTTT,CASSSPTSALRELFF
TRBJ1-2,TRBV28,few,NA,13,TGTGCCAGCAGTTTAGGAGGAAGATATGGCTACACCTTC,CASSLGGRYGYTF
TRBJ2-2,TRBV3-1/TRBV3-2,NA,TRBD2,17,TGTGCCAGCAGCCCGGGACTAGCGGGAGCGAACACCGGGGAGCTGTTTTTT,CASSPGLAGANTGELFF
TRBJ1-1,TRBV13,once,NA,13,TGTGCCAGCAGCTTAGGGGTGGAGACTGAAGCTTTCTTT,CASSLGVETEAFF
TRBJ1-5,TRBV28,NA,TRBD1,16,TGTGCCAGCAGTCCGCAGACAGGGGGCCACAATCAGCCCCAGCATTTT,CASSPQTGGHNQPQHF
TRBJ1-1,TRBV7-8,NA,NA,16,TGTGCCAGCAGCGAATTTGGGGGCGGGAGGAACACTGAAGCTTTCTTT,CASSEFGGGRNTEAFF
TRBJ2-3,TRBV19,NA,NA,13,TGTGCCAGTAGTATAGATGGCCTCGGGACGCAGTATTTT,CASSIDGLGTQYF
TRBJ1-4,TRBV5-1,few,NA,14,TGCGCCAGCAGCCAGACAGTCTCTAATGAAAAACTGTTTTTT,CASSQTVSNEKLFF
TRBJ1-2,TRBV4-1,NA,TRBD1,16,TGCGCCAGCAGCCAGGCTACGAGAGGGGGCGGCTATGGCTACACCTTC,CASSQATRGGGYGYTF
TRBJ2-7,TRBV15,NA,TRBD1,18,TGTGCCACCAGCAGAGCGAGGAGAACGGGACAGAAAAATTACGAGCAGTACTTC,CATSRARRTGQKNYEQYF
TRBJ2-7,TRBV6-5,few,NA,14,TGTGCCAGCAGTCCAGACCGTAGGGGTTACGAGCAGTACTTC,CASSPDRRGYEQYF
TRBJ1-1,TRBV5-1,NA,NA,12,TGCGCCAGCATCACTGATGGTAGTGAAGCTTTCTTT,CASITDGSEAFF
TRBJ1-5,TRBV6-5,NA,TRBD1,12,TGTGCCAGCAGTTTCGGACAGGGGCCCCAGCATTTT,CASSFGQGPQHF
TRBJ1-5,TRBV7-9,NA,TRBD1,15,TGTGCCAGCAGCTTAGTCAAGGACAGGGAGCAGCCCCAGCATTTT,CASSLVKDREQPQHF
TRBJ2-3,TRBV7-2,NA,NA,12,TGTGCCAGCAGCCGAAGAGCAGATACGCAGTATTTT,CASSRRADTQYF
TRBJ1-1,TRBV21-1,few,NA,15,TGTGCCAGCACACCATTAACAGGGGAGGACACTGAAGCTTTCTTT,CASTPLTGEDTEAFF
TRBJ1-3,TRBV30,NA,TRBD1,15,TGTGCCGGACGGGACAGCCCTTCCTCTGGAAACACCATATATTTT,CAGRDSPSSGNTIYF
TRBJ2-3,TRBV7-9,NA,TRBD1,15,TGTGCCAGCAGCCCCAGACAGGGCCCCACAGATACGCAGTATTTT,CASSPRQGPTDTQYF
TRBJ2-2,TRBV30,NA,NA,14,TGTGCCTGGAGTGGGCAGTTGAACACCGGGGAGCTGTTTTTT,CAWSGQLNTGELFF
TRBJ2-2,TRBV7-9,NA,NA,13,TGTGCCAGCAGCCAGGCGGGTGCCGGGGAGCTGTTTTTT,CASSQAGAGELFF
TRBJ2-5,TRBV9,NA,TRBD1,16,TGTGCCAGCAGCGTCGCCGGACAGGGGGCCTCAGAGACCCAGTACTTC,CASSVAGQGASETQYF
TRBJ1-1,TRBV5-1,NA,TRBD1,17,TGCGCCAGCAGCTTATTGGGACAGGGGGGTTTGAACACTGAAGCTTTCTTT,CASSLLGQGGLNTEAFF
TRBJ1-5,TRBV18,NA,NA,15,TGTGCCAGCTCACCCGGGACTCTAAACAATCAGCCCCAGCATTTT,CASSPGTLNNQPQHF
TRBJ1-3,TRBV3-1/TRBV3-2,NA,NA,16,TGTGCCAGCAGCCAAGATAAGGGGGAGTCTGGAAACACCATATATTTT,CASSQDKGESGNTIYF
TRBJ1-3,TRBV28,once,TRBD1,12,TGTGCCAGCAGTTTACGGGATTGGGACAGGAACTTT,CASSLRDWDRNF
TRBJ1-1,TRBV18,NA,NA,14,TGTGCCAGCTCACCACAACTCGGACAGAGTGAAGCTTTCTTT,CASSPQLGQSEAFF
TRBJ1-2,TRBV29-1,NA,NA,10,TGCAGCGTTGCACAGTATGGCTACACCTTC,CSVAQYGYTF